Following are 14 T cell receptor beta chains from one sample sequenced in a study of blood T cell repertoires in COVID-19. The repertoire was sequenced with immunoSEQ multiplex PCR; TCRdb's copy has only in-frame clones and lacks some. This sample carries about half a million clones, approximately 85% of them seen once, and the ten largest clones take about 3.2%. The sequencing input was peripheral blood. The receptors were gathered from a human donor in a cohort sampled during active COVID-19.

The chain couples TRBV11-2 to TRBJ1-6; D is unresolved. The CDR3 length is 12 residues. Looked up from germline, CDR1 is SGHAT and CDR2 is FQNNGV. V lost 2 bases, J lost 7 bases, and 3 bases lay in between. CDR3 loop: CASSLSNSPLHF. The CDR3 DNA reads TGTGCCAGCAGCTTAAGCAATTCACCCCTCCACTTT.

V usage is TRBV27 and J usage is TRBJ1-2; D may be TRBD1 (5 bases). This CDR3 is built from 14 residues. Trimming pared 6 bases from V and 6 bases from J, leaving 17 bases between. The germline V gene encodes CDR1 MNHEY and CDR2 SMNVEV (reference sequence). The CDR3 loop is CASRPNGGGNGYTF. In nucleotides, the CDR3 is TGTGCCAGCAGGCCCAACGGGGGAGGAAATGGCTACACCTTC.

The chain links TRBV9 to TRBJ1-1; D unclear. Germline V gene data show CDR1 as SGDLS and CDR2 as YYNGEE. CDR3 length equals 14 residues. Trimming cost V 4 bases and J 1 base, with 11 bases left between them. The CDR3 nucleotides are TGTGCCAGCAGCCCCCACTTGTCGAACACTGAAGCTTTCTTT. It codes for CASSPHLSNTEAFF.

The chain couples TRBV9 to TRBJ2-1; TRBD2 matches at 8 bases. Germline CDR1 reads SGDLS; CDR2 reads YYNGEE. This CDR3 is 15 amino acids long. J was trimmed by 8 bases and V by 0 bases; bases with no gene match: 7. CDR3 in DNA: TGTGCCAGCAGCGTAGACGGGAGGGCCGACTATGAGCAGTTCTTC. It specifies CASSVDGRADYEQFF.

The rearrangement uses TRBV9 and TRBJ2-1, with TRBD2 identical over 10 bases. The junction had 7 bases not matched to a gene; V was cut back by 4 bases and J by 6 bases. CDR1 is SGDLS, CDR2 YYNGEE, per germline. The CDR3 covers 15 residues. The CDR3 region has the DNA TGTGCCAGCAGCAAGCTAGCGGGAGCGGCCAATGAGCAGTTCTTC. Encoded protein: CASSKLAGAANEQFF. Full variable domain (missing parts from reference TRBV9 and TRBJ2-1): DSGVTQTPKHLITATGQRVTLRCSPRSGDLSVYWYQQSLDQGLQFLIQYYNGEERAKGNILERFSAQQFPDLHSELNLSSLELGDSALYFCASSKLAGAANEQFFGPGTRLTVL.

The rearrangement links TRBV4-1 to TRBJ2-7; D is unresolved. The CDR3 runs 14 residues. The V gene's germline CDR1 is MGHRA and CDR2 YSYEKL. Trimming stripped 8 bases from V and 5 bases from J, with 19 bases between. This CDR3 is CASGRLLGGDEQYF. The CDR3 DNA is TGCGCCAGCGGCAGACTCTTAGGTGGAGACGAGCAGTACTTC.

The rearrangement links TRBV28 to TRBJ2-7, with 9 positions matching TRBD1. From germline, CDR1 is MDHEN and CDR2 SYDVKM. The length of the CDR3 is 14 residues. V gave up 3 bases and J gave up 2 bases; unmatched junction bases: 2. The CDR3 region has the DNA TGTGCCAGCAGTTTTCACAGGGGGCCCTACGAGCAGTACTTC. Translating it yields CASSFHRGPYEQYF.

The rearrangement links TRBV18 to TRBJ2-2; 7 bases fit TRBD1. V was clipped by 4 bases and J by 4 bases; unmatched bases: 6. The CDR3 runs 15 residues. Germline V gives CDR1 KGHSH, CDR2 LQKENI. CDR3 protein: CASSRQTGITGELFF. For the CDR3, the DNA is TGTGCCAGCTCACGCCAGACAGGGATCACCGGGGAGCTGTTTTTT.

V gene TRBV6-5 combines with J gene TRBJ2-7, with 11 bases identical to TRBD2. The CDR3 is 15 residues long. After removal of 6 bases from V and 4 bases from J, the junction contained 8 bases not matched to a gene. Germline values: CDR1 MNHEY, CDR2 SVGAGI. CDR3 bases: TGTGCCAGCAGCCAAGGGCTAGCGGGAGGATACGAGCAGTACTTC. Its translation: CASSQGLAGGYEQYF.

A single count supports this clone. The chain links TRBV5-1 to TRBJ2-5; TRBD1 matches 9 bases. V lost 0 bases and J lost 2; bases outside the gene matches: 5. Per germline, CDR1 SGHRS and CDR2 YFSETQ. The CDR3 loop spans 16 amino acids. The CDR3 nucleotides read TGCGCCAGCAGCTTGGATGGGACAGGGATTCAAGAGACCCAGTACTTC. It translates to CASSLDGTGIQETQYF.

The chain has TRBV28 and TRBJ2-5, with D maybe TRBD2 (6 bases). V lost 5 bases, J lost 1 base, and 14 bases lay in between. There are 15 residues in the CDR3. Germline V CDR1 and CDR2: MDHEN, SYDVKM. The CDR3: CASSRRDGSQETQYF. For the CDR3, the DNA is TGTGCCAGCAGTCGGCGGGACGGGAGCCAAGAGACCCAGTACTTC.

A few counts support this clone. The chain is built from TRBV11-2 and TRBJ1-6, with TRBD1 identical over 7 bases. Losses at the gene ends were 1 base for V and 6 bases for J; bases not matched to a gene: 6. The CDR3 spans 16 residues. Germline values: CDR1 SGHAT, CDR2 FQNNGV. The CDR3 spells CASSLVSGQFNSPLHF. CDR3 nucleotide sequence: TGTGCCAGCAGCTTAGTGTCGGGACAGTTTAATTCACCCCTCCACTTT.

The gene calls are TRBV5-4 and TRBJ1-1; possible D gene TRBD1, 5 bases. There are 17 residues in the CDR3. CDR1 is SGHNT and CDR2 is YYREEE in the germline V gene (reference sequence). With 0 bases removed from V and 0 bases from J, the gap between germline ends came to 15 bases. The CDR3 is CASSLGQNPRVNTEAFF. The CDR3 nucleotides are TGTGCCAGCAGCTTGGGACAGAACCCCCGGGTGAACACTGAAGCTTTCTTT.

This clone was seen more than once but under ten times. This chain joins TRBV28 and TRBJ1-5, with TRBD1 identical over 7 bases. V shed 10 bases and J 5 bases; nucleotides not matched to a gene: 5. This CDR3 has 12 residues. Germline V lookup: CDR1 MDHEN, CDR2 SYDVKM. As DNA, the CDR3 is TGTGCCACGTTACAGGGGTATCAGCCCCAGCATTTT. It encodes CATLQGYQPQHF. Based on the CDR3 plus reference TRBV28 and TRBJ1-5, the full variable domain is DVKVTQSSRYLVKRTGEKVFLECVQDMDHENMFWYRQDPGLGLRLIYFSYDVKMKEKGDIPEGYSVSREKKERFSLILESASTNQTSMYLCATLQGYQPQHFGDGTRLSIL.